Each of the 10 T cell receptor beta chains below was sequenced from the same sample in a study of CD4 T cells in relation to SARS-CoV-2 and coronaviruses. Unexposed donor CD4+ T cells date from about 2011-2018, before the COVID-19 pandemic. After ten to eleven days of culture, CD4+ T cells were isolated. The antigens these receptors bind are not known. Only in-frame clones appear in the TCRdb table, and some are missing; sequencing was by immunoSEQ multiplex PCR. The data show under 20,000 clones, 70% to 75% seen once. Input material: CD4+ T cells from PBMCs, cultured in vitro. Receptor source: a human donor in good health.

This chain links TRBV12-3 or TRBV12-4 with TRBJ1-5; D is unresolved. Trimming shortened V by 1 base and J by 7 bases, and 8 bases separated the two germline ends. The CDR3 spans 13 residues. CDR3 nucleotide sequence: TGTGCCAGCAGTTTAGGACGGGAGCAGCCCCAGCATTTT. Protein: CASSLGREQPQHF.

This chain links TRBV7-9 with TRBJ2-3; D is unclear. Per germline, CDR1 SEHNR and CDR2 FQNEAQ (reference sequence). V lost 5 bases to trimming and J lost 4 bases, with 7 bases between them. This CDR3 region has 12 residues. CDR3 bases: TGTGCCAGCAGCCCTGACGCAGATACGCAGTATTTT. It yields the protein CASSPDADTQYF.

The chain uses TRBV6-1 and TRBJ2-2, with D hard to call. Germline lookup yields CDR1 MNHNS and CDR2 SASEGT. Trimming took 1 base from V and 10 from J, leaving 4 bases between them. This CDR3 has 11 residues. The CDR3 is CASSEGAELFF. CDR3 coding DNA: TGTGCCAGCAGTGAAGGCGCGGAGCTGTTTTTT.

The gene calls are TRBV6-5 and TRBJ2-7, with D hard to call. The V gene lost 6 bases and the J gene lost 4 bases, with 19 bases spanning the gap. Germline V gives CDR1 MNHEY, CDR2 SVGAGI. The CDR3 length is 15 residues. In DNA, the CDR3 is TGTGCCAGCAGACCAAGTCTAGGAACTTCATACGAGCAGTACTTC. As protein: CASRPSLGTSYEQYF.

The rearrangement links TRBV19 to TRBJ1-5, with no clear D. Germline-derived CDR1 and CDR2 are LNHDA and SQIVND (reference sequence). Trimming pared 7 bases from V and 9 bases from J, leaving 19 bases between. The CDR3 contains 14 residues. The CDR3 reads CASKRLQAEWPQHF. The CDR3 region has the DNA TGTGCCAGTAAAAGGCTGCAGGCTGAATGGCCCCAGCATTTT.

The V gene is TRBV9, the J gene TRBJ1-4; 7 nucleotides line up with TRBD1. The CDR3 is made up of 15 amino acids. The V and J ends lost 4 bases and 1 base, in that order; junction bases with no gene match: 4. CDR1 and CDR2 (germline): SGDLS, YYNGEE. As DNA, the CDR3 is TGTGCCAGCAGCCCCCGACAGGGAACTAATGAAAAACTGTTTTTT. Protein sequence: CASSPRQGTNEKLFF.

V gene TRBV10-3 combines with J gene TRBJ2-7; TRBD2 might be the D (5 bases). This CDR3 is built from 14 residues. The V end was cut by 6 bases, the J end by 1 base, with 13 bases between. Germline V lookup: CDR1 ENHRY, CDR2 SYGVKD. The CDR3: CAISFGGISYEQYF. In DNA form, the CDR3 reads TGTGCCATCAGCTTTGGAGGTATATCCTACGAGCAGTACTTC.

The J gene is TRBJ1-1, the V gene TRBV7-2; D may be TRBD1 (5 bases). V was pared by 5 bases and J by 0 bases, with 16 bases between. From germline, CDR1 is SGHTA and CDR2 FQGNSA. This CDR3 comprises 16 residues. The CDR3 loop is CASSPRGWGVNTEAFF. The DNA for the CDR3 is TGTGCCAGCAGCCCAAGAGGTTGGGGGGTGAACACTGAAGCTTTCTTT.

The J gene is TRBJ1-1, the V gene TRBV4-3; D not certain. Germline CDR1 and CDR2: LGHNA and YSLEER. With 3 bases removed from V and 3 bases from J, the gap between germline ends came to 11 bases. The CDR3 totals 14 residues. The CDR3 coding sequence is TGCGCCAGCAGCCAGAGGAGGGCCGACACTGAAGCTTTCTTT. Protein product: CASSQRRADTEAFF.

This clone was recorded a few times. In DNA form, the CDR3 reads TGCGCCAGCAGCATACAAGGGGGACCGACGAACACTGAAGCTTTCTTT. Protein product: CASSIQGGPTNTEAFF. The chain joins TRBV5-1 to TRBJ1-1; perhaps TRBD1 as D (6 bases). The CDR3 extends over 16 amino acids. Germline CDR1 reads SGHRS; CDR2 reads YFSETQ. V was trimmed by 4 bases and J by 1 base, leaving 17 bases between them.